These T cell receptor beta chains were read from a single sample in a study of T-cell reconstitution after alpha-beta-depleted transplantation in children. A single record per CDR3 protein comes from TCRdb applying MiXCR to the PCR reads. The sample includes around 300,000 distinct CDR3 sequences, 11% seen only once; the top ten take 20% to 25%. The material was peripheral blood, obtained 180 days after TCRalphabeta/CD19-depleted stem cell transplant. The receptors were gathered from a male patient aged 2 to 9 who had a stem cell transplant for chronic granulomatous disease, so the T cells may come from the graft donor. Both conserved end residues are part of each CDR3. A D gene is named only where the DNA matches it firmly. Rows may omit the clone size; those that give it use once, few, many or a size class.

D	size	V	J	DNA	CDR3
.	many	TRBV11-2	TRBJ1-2	TGTGCCAGCAGCTTAGATGCGGGGCTTAAGGACGAAGGCTACACCTTC	CASSLDAGLKDEGYTF
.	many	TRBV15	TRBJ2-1	TGTGCCACCAGCAGAGCAATGGGCAATGAGCAGTTCTTC	CATSRAMGNEQFF
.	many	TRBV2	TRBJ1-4	TGTGCCAGCAGTGAAGCTGGACAGTATAATGAAAAACTGTTTTTT	CASSEAGQYNEKLFF
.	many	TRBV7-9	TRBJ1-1	TGTGCCAGCAGCCCTACACAGGGCACTGAAGCTTTCTTT	CASSPTQGTEAFF
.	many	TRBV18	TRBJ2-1	TGTGCCAGCTCACCTAAGGCGGCTAACAATGAGCAGTTCTTC	CASSPKAANNEQFF
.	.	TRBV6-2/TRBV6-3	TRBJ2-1	TGTGCCAGCAGTGACCTGAAAACAGGATATAGGACCAATGAGCAGTTCTTC	CASSDLKTGYRTNEQFF
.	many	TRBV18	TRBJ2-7	TGTGCCAGCTCACCACCGGGACCCCAAGTAACGTACTTC	CASSPPGPQVTYF
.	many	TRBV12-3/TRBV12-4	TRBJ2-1	TGTGCCAGCAGTTTAGCGCTGGGGAGGCGGAGCTCCTACAATGAGCAGTTCTTC	CASSLALGRRSSYNEQFF
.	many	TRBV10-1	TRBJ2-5	TGCGCCAGCAGTGGGCACCACCAAGAGACCCAGTACTTC	CASSGHHQETQYF
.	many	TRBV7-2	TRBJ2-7	TGTGCCAGCAGCTTAGTTTTCCTTGGAGTGTGGGCGTACGAGCAGTACTTC	CASSLVFLGVWAYEQYF
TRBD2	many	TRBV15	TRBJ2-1	TGTGCCACCAGCCGGAGCGGGAGTGTGTCCTACAATGAGCAGTTCTTC	CATSRSGSVSYNEQFF
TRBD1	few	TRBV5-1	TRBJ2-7	TGCGCCAGCAGCCTTTGGACAGGGGGAGCCTACGAGCAGTACTTC	CASSLWTGGAYEQYF
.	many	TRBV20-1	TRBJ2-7	TGCAGTGCCGGACCCCTAGCGCTCTCCTACGAGCAGTACTTC	CSAGPLALSYEQYF
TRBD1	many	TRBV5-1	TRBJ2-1	TGCGCCAGCAAAATGTCTGGGACAGCTGACAATGAGCAGTTCTTC	CASKMSGTADNEQFF
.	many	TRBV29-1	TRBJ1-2	TGCAGCGTTGAGTTGGGCACCAGCTATGGCTACACCTTC	CSVELGTSYGYTF
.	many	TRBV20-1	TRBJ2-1	TGCAGTGCTAGGGGGGCCTCCCTCTCCTACAATGAGCAGTTCTTC	CSARGASLSYNEQFF
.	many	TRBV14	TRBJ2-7	TGTGCCAGCAGCCACGGCTCTTTGCAGTACTTC	CASSHGSLQYF
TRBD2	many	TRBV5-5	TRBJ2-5	TGTGCCAGCAGCTATGGGGGAGGGGACGAGACCCAGTACTTC	CASSYGGGDETQYF
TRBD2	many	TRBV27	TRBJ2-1	TGTGCCAGCAGTTCTACTCGGGGGGTCTGGTCCTACAATGAGCAGTTCTTC	CASSSTRGVWSYNEQFF
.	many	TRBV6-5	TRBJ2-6	TGTGCCAGCAACCGCCATCCCACAGGGACTGGGGCCAACGTCCTGACTTTC	CASNRHPTGTGANVLTF
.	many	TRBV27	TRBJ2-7	TGCACCAGCAGTCCAGGGACGGGAACTTACGAGCAGTACTTC	CTSSPGTGTYEQYF
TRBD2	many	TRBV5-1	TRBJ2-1	TGCGCCAGCAGCTTGGGGACTAGCTCCAATGAGCAGTTCTTC	CASSLGTSSNEQFF
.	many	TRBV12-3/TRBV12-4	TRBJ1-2	TGTGCCAGCAGGGACCGGGGAAGCTACACCTTC	CASRDRGSYTF
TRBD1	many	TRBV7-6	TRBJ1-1	TGTGCCAGCAGCAGAGATCAGGGGGCGCGGTCCTTGGCTTTCTTT	CASSRDQGARSLAFF
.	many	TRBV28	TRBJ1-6	TGTGCCAGCAGTTTGATGATCTCCTATAATTCACCCCTCCACTTT	CASSLMISYNSPLHF
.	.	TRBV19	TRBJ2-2	TGTGCCAGTAGTATAAGTAGCAGGAGATTGAACACCGGGGAGCTGTTTTTT	CASSISSRRLNTGELFF
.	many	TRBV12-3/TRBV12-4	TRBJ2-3	TGTGCCAGCAATCCCCTGGCGGAGCCATACACAGATACGCAGTATTTT	CASNPLAEPYTDTQYF
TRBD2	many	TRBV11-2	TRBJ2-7	TGTGCCAGCAGCTCCCCTTCACGCCCAGATAGCGGGGGGGCCTACGAGCAGTACTTC	CASSSPSRPDSGGAYEQYF
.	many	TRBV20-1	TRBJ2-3	TGCAGTGCCACACCGACTAGTGTCCCAGATACGCAGTATTTT	CSATPTSVPDTQYF
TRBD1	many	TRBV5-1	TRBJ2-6	TGCGCCAGCAGGACAGGGCTCACTGGGGCCAACGTCCTGACTTTC	CASRTGLTGANVLTF
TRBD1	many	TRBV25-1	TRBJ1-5	TGTGCCAGCAGCTACCTGAGACAGGGAAAACCAATCAAGGGCAATCAGCCCCAGCATTTT	CASSYLRQGKPIKGNQPQHF
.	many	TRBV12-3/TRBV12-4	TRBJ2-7	TGTGCCAGCAGTATGAGAGGGGCCTACGAGCAGTACTTC	CASSMRGAYEQYF
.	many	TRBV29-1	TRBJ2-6	TGCAGCGCCTGGGCGGACAGCGCGAACTCTGGGGCCAACGTCCTGACTTTC	CSAWADSANSGANVLTF
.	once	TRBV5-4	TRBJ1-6	TGTGCCAGCAGCTTGGCGGCAGGTTTGAGCTCCTATAATTCACCCCTCCACTTT	CASSLAAGLSSYNSPLHF
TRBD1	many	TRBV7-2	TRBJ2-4	TGTGCCAGCAGCTATCGACAGGGCGGGCGGTCCAAAAACATTCAGTACTTC	CASSYRQGGRSKNIQYF
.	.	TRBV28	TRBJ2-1	TGTGCCAGCACCCCTCCCTCGTCCTACAATGAGCAGTTCTTC	CASTPPSSYNEQFF
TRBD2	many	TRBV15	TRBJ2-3	TGTGCCACCAGCACGCGGCTAGCGGGAGATGCAGATACGCAGTATTTT	CATSTRLAGDADTQYF
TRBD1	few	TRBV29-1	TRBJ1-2	TGCAGCGTTGAGACAGGGTTATCCCGCGGCTACACCTTC	CSVETGLSRGYTF
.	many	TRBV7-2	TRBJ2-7	TGTGCCAGCAGCTTAGTTTCAGAGCCCACCTACGAGCAGTACTTC	CASSLVSEPTYEQYF
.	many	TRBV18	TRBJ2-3	TGTGCCAGCTCATCGACTGGTCCTAGCACAGATACGCAGTATTTT	CASSSTGPSTDTQYF
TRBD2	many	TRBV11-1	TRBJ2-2	TGTGCCAGCAGCCCCCGACGAAGGGCTACTAGCGGGATAGGCGGGGAGCTGTTTTTT	CASSPRRRATSGIGGELFF
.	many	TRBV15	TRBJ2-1	TGTGCCACCAGCACTAACGATGAGCAGTTCTTC	CATSTNDEQFF
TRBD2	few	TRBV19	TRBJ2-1	TGTGCCAGTAGTAAAAGACTAGCGGGAGGGCCTTTAACCCTCTCCTACAATGAGCAGTTCTTC	CASSKRLAGGPLTLSYNEQFF
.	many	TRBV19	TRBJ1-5	TGTGCCAGTAGTGCACAGACGGGGGTCCAGCCCCAGCATTTT	CASSAQTGVQPQHF
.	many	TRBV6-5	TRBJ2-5	TGTGCCAGCAGTTACTCACCCCCGGTTTCAGAGACCCAGTACTTC	CASSYSPPVSETQYF
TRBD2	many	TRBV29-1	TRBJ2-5	TGCAGCGTTGAAGATCCTCAGGGCGGGAGGAGTCAAGAGACCCAGTACTTC	CSVEDPQGGRSQETQYF
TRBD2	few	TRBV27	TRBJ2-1	TGTGCCAGCAACGGACTAGCGGGACGCACTAGCTCCTACAATGAGCAGTTCTTC	CASNGLAGRTSSYNEQFF
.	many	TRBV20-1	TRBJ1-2	TGCAGTGCTAGAGGAAAAGGGGAAGACTATGGCTACACCTTC	CSARGKGEDYGYTF